This TCR beta chain was recovered during a study of CD8 T cells in ankylosing spondylitis (dated 2017 in TCRdb). About the investigation overall: T cell receptor beta repertoires were profiled in healthy donors and ankylosing spondylitis patients so that disease-linked TCR variants could be found. The full study cohort comprised 25 ankylosing spondylitis patients and 110 or so healthy donors. Peripheral blood was sampled, and synovial fluid was also collected from ankylosing spondylitis patients.

The sequencer was an Illumina HiSeq 2500. Quantitative 5'-RACE with molecular barcodes was used to prepare TCR beta libraries. On the authors' methods: Disease-linked TCR variants were identified with a new computational method built on a probabilistic model of VDJ rearrangement. In TCRdb, the public reads were trimmed at Q25 with fastp and aligned with MiXCR, with productive beta chains retained. One record per CDR3 amino acid sequence lists the most common genes and DNA. The V and J calls reflect TCRdb's pipeline rather than the authors' work. Here the sample has 150,000 to 200,000 distinct CDR3 sequences; roughly 18% occur a single time. The ten biggest clones cover more than 3.5% of the sample. Overall study outcomes, separate from this receptor: Some motif variants had previously been reported in the synovial fluid and blood of reactive arthritis patients, which suggests shared mechanisms of disease initiation. The disease-linked clones were reported to be significantly enriched in matched synovial fluid samples from ankylosing spondylitis patients. In peripheral blood, the disease-linked clones were found at relatively low frequencies and had a CD8+ phenotype. Blood from ankylosing spondylitis patients appeared to be characterized by a TCR beta motif composed of 7 to 9 highly homologous amino acid variants.

A remark on this clonotype: Its antigen remains unidentified. Base qualities were left out, and no much larger clone turns up one base away.

The receptor's source is a male donor aged 5-30 years with ankylosing spondylitis or in good health (not recorded which). Donor details come from another sample of the same person, matched by shared clones. Sequencing was performed on blood, either unsorted or a sorted T cell fraction (not recorded which).

The CDR3 region has the sequence CASSGNHTDTQYF. DNA sequence: TGTGCCAGCAGCGGGAACCACACAGATACGCAGTATTTT. The V gene is TRBV5-4 and the J gene is TRBJ2-3; the D gene cannot be resolved reliably. The junction carries 8 bases between V and J, which are trimmed by 4 bases and 2 bases respectively. Counted from cysteine to phenylalanine, this CDR3 has 13 amino acids. Only the CDR3 DNA stays, 39 bases, in frame from base 1. The CDR1 and CDR2 encoded by the germline V gene (reference sequence) are SGHNT and YYREEE.